These 31 T cell receptor beta chains share one sample of origin, sequenced in a study of T cell responses to AZD1222 COVID-19 vaccine. Profiling relied on immunoSEQ multiplex PCR, and the TCRdb table lists in-frame clones only, not all of them. Of 130,000 or so clones listed, over 90% are singletons. Sequences were derived from peripheral blood, sampled on day 0 of AZD1222 vaccination. The receptors come from an adult in good health.

The chain joins TRBV10-3 to TRBJ1-5; D not resolved. The V and J ends lost 2 bases and 1 base respectively, with 6 bases between them. Looked up from germline, CDR1 is ENHRY and CDR2 is SYGVKD. This CDR3 is built from 14 residues. The CDR3 loop is CAISEVNSNQPQHF. For the CDR3, the DNA is TGTGCCATCAGTGAGGTCAACAGCAATCAGCCCCAGCATTTT.

The chain links TRBV3-1 (or the pseudogene TRBV3-2) to TRBJ2-7; TRBD2 matches at 8 bases. The germline V gene has CDR1 LGHDT and CDR2 YNNKEL (reference sequence). V was pared by 3 bases and J by 0 bases, with 4 bases of the junction left unmatched. CDR3 length: 15 residues. CDR3 coding DNA: TGTGCCAGCAGCCACCCCCTAGCGGGCTCCTACGAGCAGTACTTC. Amino acids: CASSHPLAGSYEQYF.

This chain joins TRBV15 and TRBJ2-7; TRBD2 matches 8 bases. Germline loops: CDR1 LNHNV, CDR2 YYDKDF (reference sequence). The CDR3 covers 17 residues. V was clipped by 0 bases and J by 2 bases; unmatched bases: 9. CDR3 bases: TGTGCCACCAGCAGAGATAGCGGGACCTACACACCCTACGAGCAGTACTTC. Translated, it gives CATSRDSGTYTPYEQYF.

The rearrangement uses TRBV7-6 and TRBJ2-1; 7 nucleotides match TRBD2. The V gene's germline CDR1 is SGHVS and CDR2 FNYEAQ. The CDR3 has 15 amino acids. V was pared by 5 bases and J by 2 bases, with 6 bases of the junction left unmatched. The CDR3 DNA follows: TGTGCCAGCAGCCTAAGGCTAGCGGCCTACAATGAGCAGTTCTTC. Its translation is CASSLRLAAYNEQFF.

On this clone: Different DNA sequences within this sample yield the same CDR3. The V call is TRBV27, the J call TRBJ2-1, with unresolved D. Between the trimmed V and J ends, which lost 6 bases and 0 bases, there was a span of 6 bases. The germline V gene encodes CDR1 MNHEY and CDR2 SMNVEV (reference sequence). The CDR3 loop spans 13 amino acids. The CDR3 is CASSRSSYNEQFF. The CDR3, as DNA: TGTGCCAGCAGCAGGAGCTCCTACAATGAGCAGTTCTTC.

This clone appeared a single time. The chain combines TRBV14 with TRBJ1-3, with 7 bases identical to TRBD1. CDR1 is SGHDN and CDR2 is FVKESK in the germline V gene. The CDR3 sequence is 13 residues long. Trimming took 4 bases from V and 12 from J; bases not matched to a gene: 9. As DNA, the CDR3 is TGTGCCAGCAGCCGGCTAGGAGGGGGCTTCATATATTTT. Its protein product is CASSRLGGGFIYF.

This CDR3 is CASSQNPTSGQETQYF. The CDR3 nucleotides are TGTGCCAGCAGCCAAAACCCAACTAGCGGGCAAGAGACCCAGTACTTC. The chain carries TRBV4-2 and TRBJ2-5; TRBD2 matches 9 bases. The CDR3 is made up of 16 amino acids. The germline gives CDR1 LGHNA, CDR2 YNFKEQ. V was clipped by 2 bases and J by 2 bases; unmatched bases: 6.

The genes are TRBV20-1 and TRBJ2-7, with 8 positions matching TRBD2. Per the germline V gene, CDR1 is DFQATT and CDR2 is SNEGSKA (reference sequence). The CDR3 is 13 residues long. The J segment lost 3 bases and the V segment lost 3 bases, leaving 4 bases of the junction unmatched. The chain's CDR3 is CSASGLAGYEQYF. CDR3 coding DNA: TGCAGTGCTAGTGGTCTAGCGGGCTACGAGCAGTACTTC.

This chain links TRBV9 with TRBJ1-2; a possible D gene is TRBD1 (5 bases). With 3 bases removed from V and 1 base from J, the gap between germline ends came to 13 bases. Per the germline V gene, CDR1 is SGDLS and CDR2 is YYNGEE. CDR3 length equals 15 residues. In DNA form, the CDR3 reads TGTGCCAGCAGCGACACGGGACTTATTAACTATGGCTACACCTTC. It encodes CASSDTGLINYGYTF.

The V gene is TRBV3-1 (or the pseudogene TRBV3-2), the J gene TRBJ2-3, with TRBD2 matching 8 bases. The CDR3 extends over 19 amino acids. The germline gives CDR1 LGHDT, CDR2 YNNKEL (reference sequence). The J segment lost 1 base and the V segment lost 0 bases, leaving 12 bases of the junction unmatched. The DNA for the CDR3 is TGTGCCAGCAGCCAAGATTGGCGGGAGGAAGAAGTTGGCACAGATACGCAGTATTTT. Amino acids: CASSQDWREEEVGTDTQYF.

The chain carries TRBV27 and TRBJ2-1; D uncertain. CDR1 MNHEY and CDR2 SMNVEV come from the germline V gene (reference sequence). CDR3 length equals 12 residues. The V end lost 3 bases, the J end lost 6 bases, and 6 bases lay between the germline ends. The CDR3 protein is CASSFGGNEQFF. DNA of the CDR3: TGTGCCAGCAGTTTTGGTGGCAATGAGCAGTTCTTC.

This sequence joins TRBV18 and TRBJ2-1, with D uncertain. Trimming left V 1 base short and J 9 bases short, with 7 bases between. Germline loops: CDR1 KGHSH, CDR2 LQKENI. The CDR3 extends over 12 amino acids. The CDR3 here is CASSPRTGEQFF. The CDR3 nucleotides are TGTGCCAGCTCACCACGCACGGGTGAGCAGTTCTTC.

This chain connects TRBV28 to TRBJ2-1, with TRBD1 matching over 10 bases. With 4 bases clipped from V and 5 bases from J, the junction kept 11 bases outside the gene matches. The V gene's germline CDR1 is MDHEN and CDR2 SYDVKM. The CDR3 contains 17 residues. The CDR3 DNA reads TGTGCCAGCAGTTCCCCGGCCGGGACAGGGGCAAACAATGAGCAGTTCTTC. Translated, it gives CASSSPAGTGANNEQFF.

The chain joins TRBV5-6 to TRBJ2-2; D is unclear. V lost 1 base and J 2 bases, leaving 9 bases between the germline ends. CDR1 is SGHDT, CDR2 YYEEEE, per germline. This CDR3 is 15 amino acids long. CDR3 region: CASSLWGLNTGELFF. CDR3 bases: TGTGCCAGCAGCTTGTGGGGTCTAAACACCGGGGAGCTGTTTTTT.

V gene TRBV11-2 combines with J gene TRBJ2-2, with D uncertain. V shed 7 bases and J shed 7 bases, with 22 bases lying between them. CDR1 is SGHAT and CDR2 is FQNNGV in the germline V gene. The CDR3 consists of 16 residues. CDR3 protein: CASKASGGVVGGELFF. The CDR3 region has the DNA TGTGCCAGCAAAGCCTCAGGCGGAGTTGTGGGCGGGGAGCTGTTTTTT.

This CDR3 reads CASSDPGQGFNEQFF. The CDR3 DNA sequence: TGTGCCAGCAGTGACCCGGGACAGGGTTTCAATGAGCAGTTCTTC. J is TRBJ2-1 and V is TRBV6-4; 9 bases map to TRBD1. The V gene end was trimmed by 2 bases and the J gene end by 6 bases; junction bases not matched to a gene: 5. CDR3 length equals 15 residues. Germline CDR1 is MRHNA and CDR2 is SNTAGT.

The CDR3 DNA reads TGTGCCATCAGTGAGCAGGACTCTGGGGCCAACGTCCTGACTTTC. As protein: CAISEQDSGANVLTF. The genes are TRBV10-3 and TRBJ2-6; D gene uncertain. This CDR3 spans 15 amino acids. V was trimmed by 2 bases and J by 0 bases, leaving 5 bases between them. The germline gives CDR1 ENHRY, CDR2 SYGVKD.

V gene TRBV15 combines with J gene TRBJ2-3, with 10 bases lining up with TRBD2. The CDR3 totals 17 residues. Trimming cost V 0 bases and J 3 bases; bases outside gene matches: 6. The germline V gene has CDR1 LNHNV and CDR2 YYDKDF (reference sequence). The CDR3: CATSRDRELAGTDTQYF. The CDR3 DNA sequence: TGTGCCACCAGCAGAGATCGAGAACTAGCGGGGACAGATACGCAGTATTTT.

This clone showed up just once. The V and J genes are TRBV6-6 and TRBJ2-2, with 8 nucleotides matching TRBD2. The CDR3 consists of 16 residues. Per the germline V gene, CDR1 is MNHNY and CDR2 is SVGAGI (reference sequence). The V gene end was trimmed by 4 bases and the J gene end by 4 bases; junction bases not matched to a gene: 8. This CDR3 is CASSWSGGPITGELFF. CDR3 coding DNA: TGTGCCAGCAGTTGGTCGGGAGGGCCTATCACCGGGGAGCTGTTTTTT.

The CDR3 nucleotides read TGTGCCAGCAGCTTACTGAGGGGGTGGAATGAGCAGTTCTTC. Residues: CASSLLRGWNEQFF. V is TRBV11-2 and J is TRBJ2-1; perhaps TRBD1 as D (6 bases). V was shortened by 2 bases and J by 7 bases, with 12 bases between the two germline ends. CDR3 length equals 14 residues. Germline V CDR1 and CDR2: SGHAT, FQNNGV. Based on the CDR3 plus reference TRBV11-2 and TRBJ2-1, the full variable domain is EAGVAQSPRYKIIEKRQSVAFWCNPISGHATLYWYQQILGQGPKLLIQFQNNGVVDDSQLPKDRFSAERLKGVDSTLKIQPAKLEDSAVYLCASSLLRGWNEQFFGPGTRLTVL.

The V and J genes are TRBV10-3 and TRBJ2-1; D is uncertain. CDR3 size: 16 residues. Germline CDR1 ENHRY, CDR2 SYGVKD. Trimming shortened V by 2 bases and J by 1 base, and 12 bases separated the two germline ends. The CDR3 DNA reads as TGTGCCATCAGTGAGACAGCGACTCCTTCCTACAATGAGCAGTTCTTC. Protein product: CAISETATPSYNEQFF.

This clone appeared once. V is TRBV13 and J is TRBJ2-1; D unresolved. The CDR3 is made up of 11 amino acids. Between the trimmed V and J ends, which lost 5 bases and 5 bases, there was a span of 4 bases. Germline assignment: CDR1 PRHDT and CDR2 FYEKMQ (reference sequence). The CDR3 sequence: CASSPHNEQFF. The CDR3 nucleotides are TGTGCCAGCAGCCCACACAATGAGCAGTTCTTC.

J is TRBJ2-1 and V is TRBV19; D may be TRBD1 or TRBD2 (5 bases each). This CDR3 region has 14 residues. V lost 11 bases to trimming and J lost 4 bases, with 18 bases between them. Germline assignment: CDR1 LNHDA and CDR2 SQIVND (reference sequence). The CDR3, as DNA: TGTGCCTCCTGCCCCGGGACCCAATACAATGAGCAGTTCTTC. Its translation: CASCPGTQYNEQFF.

This clone was observed a single time. V is TRBV6-5 and J is TRBJ1-1; D may be TRBD1 (5 bases). Germline CDR1 MNHEY, CDR2 SVGAGI. V lost 5 bases to trimming and J lost 1 base, with 11 bases between them. The CDR3 totals 14 residues. The CDR3 is CASSRTQKNTEAFF. The DNA for the CDR3 is TGTGCCAGCAGTCGGACACAGAAGAACACTGAAGCTTTCTTT.

V and J are TRBV7-2 and TRBJ1-1; 7 nucleotides line up with TRBD1. Losses at the gene ends were 5 bases for V and 5 bases for J; bases not matched to a gene: 14. The CDR3 consists of 16 residues. Germline CDR1 is SGHTA and CDR2 is FQGNSA. The CDR3 sequence is CASSAWTGRRGTEAFF. Here the CDR3 DNA reads TGTGCCAGCAGCGCCTGGACAGGACGGAGGGGGACTGAAGCTTTCTTT.

This chain uses TRBV6-5 with TRBJ1-2; the match to TRBD1 covers 9 bases. In germline, CDR1 is MNHEY, CDR2 SVGAGI. V shed 6 bases, J shed 4 bases, and the junction held 6 bases outside the gene matches. The CDR3 is 14 amino acids. The DNA of the CDR3 is TGTGCCAGCAGACTCCCGGGACAGGGCTATGGCTACACCTTC. Protein: CASRLPGQGYGYTF.

The chain uses TRBV2 and TRBJ2-7; tentatively, D is TRBD1 (7 bases). With 3 bases removed from V and 4 bases from J, the gap between germline ends came to 19 bases. The CDR3 consists of 16 residues. Germline CDR1 is SNHLY and CDR2 is FYNNEI. The CDR3 is CASSEGSWPGGYEQYF. For the CDR3, the DNA is TGTGCCAGCAGTGAGGGGTCTTGGCCAGGGGGGTACGAGCAGTACTTC.

The V gene is TRBV27, the J gene TRBJ2-7, with TRBD1 matching over 7 bases. Germline CDR1 and CDR2: MNHEY and SMNVEV (reference sequence). The CDR3 covers 12 residues. V lost 10 bases, J lost 7 bases, and 10 bases stayed unmatched. CDR3 coding DNA: TGTGCCACATCCGGGACAGCCAGGGAGCAGTACTTC. Translated: CATSGTAREQYF.

The chain employs TRBV7-6 and TRBJ2-5; perhaps TRBD2 as D (5 bases). CDR3 size: 14 residues. Deletions cut 0 bases from V and 5 bases from J, with 10 bases between. Germline CDR1 is SGHVS and CDR2 is FNYEAQ. As DNA, the CDR3 is TGTGCCAGCAGCTTAGCGCCGGGCGGGGAGACCCAGTACTTC. This gives the protein CASSLAPGGETQYF. Full variable domain (rest looked up from reference TRBV7-6 and TRBJ2-5): GAGVSQSPRYKVTKRGQDVALRCDPISGHVSLYWYRQALGQGPEFLTYFNYEAQQDKSGLPNDRFSAERPEGSISTLTIQRTEQRDSAMYRCASSLAPGGETQYFGPGTRLLVL.

The chain joins TRBV2 to TRBJ1-2; TRBD1 agrees at 7 bases. CDR1 and CDR2 (germline): SNHLY, FYNNEI. The CDR3 is 15 amino acids. The trim removed 1 base at V and 0 bases at J, leaving 2 bases unmatched. CDR3 DNA: TGTGCCAGCAGTGAAGTCGGGACAGCTAACTATGGCTACACCTTC. Its translation is CASSEVGTANYGYTF.

The rearrangement joins TRBV6-2 or TRBV6-3 to TRBJ1-1; D may be TRBD1 (5 bases). This CDR3 comprises 14 residues. V lost 0 bases, J lost 6 bases, and 11 bases lay in between. Germline V gene lookup returns CDR1 MNHEY and CDR2 SVGEGT. The CDR3 is CASSYSRGRPEAFF. The CDR3, as DNA: TGTGCCAGCAGTTACTCAAGGGGAAGGCCTGAAGCTTTCTTT.